This record looks at one TCR beta chain sequence and its context. Antigen unknown. This sample is drawn from a study of cytomegalovirus exposure and HLA in healthy donors. General observations from the study: Highly shared sequence variants in one cluster were likely a sequencing artifact. Available immune exposure information was restricted to CMV serostatus only. A later analysis revealed that TCR association rates differed between HLA loci, peaking at DRB1 and bottoming out at HLA-C.

Looked up from germline, CDR1 is SNHLY and CDR2 is FYNNEI. Trimming removed 5 bases from V and 4 bases from J; junction bases left unmatched: 10. The CDR3 spans 15 residues. With 60 Vbeta and 13 Jbeta primers, the PCR was carried out. Sequencing used immunoSEQ multiplex PCR; TCRdb keeps in-frame clones, though not all of them. The sample consists of fewer than 150,000 clones, 76% of them appearing once. This clonotype was sampled from a man aged 35 to 55 in good health and CMV-seronegative. This chain links TRBV2 with TRBJ2-7, with 8 bases matching TRBD1. The sequenced sample was PBMCs. CDR3 amino acids: CASSSPRTGRYEQYF. The CDR3, as DNA: TGTGCCAGCAGTTCGCCCCGGACAGGGCGTTACGAGCAGTACTTC.